This TCR beta chain was found in a study of cytomegalovirus exposure and HLA in healthy donors. Sequencing was performed with immunoSEQ multiplex PCR; in TCRdb, only in-frame clones are kept and a portion is missing. The table includes approximately 100,000 clones, less than 90% detected once. The sample comprised PBMCs. The sequence was collected from a woman under 30 in good health and CMV-seropositive.

As DNA, the CDR3 is TGTGCCAGCAGCTTGGCTACGAGGACTGAAGCTTTCTTT. Translation gives CASSLATRTEAFF. The gene calls are TRBV5-6 and TRBJ1-1; D unresolved. Germline V gene lookup returns CDR1 SGHDT and CDR2 YYEEEE. Trimming shortened V by 0 bases and J by 5 bases, and 8 bases separated the two germline ends. The CDR3 consists of 13 residues. The entire variable domain, with the rest obtained from reference TRBV5-6 and TRBJ1-1, is as follows: DAGVTQSPTHLIKTRGQQVTLRCSPKSGHDTVSWYQQALGQGPQFIFQYYEEEERQRGNFPDRFSGHQFPNYSSELNVNALLLGDSALYLCASSLATRTEAFFGQGTRLTVV.